This TCR beta chain was identified during a study of identical twins. Findings and limits, study-wide: While abundant cord blood beta clonotypes carried fewer insertions, memory repertoires showed no such pattern.

Germline trimming cut 5 bases from V and 3 bases from J; bases unmatched to any gene: 7. This CDR3 contains 15 residues. With respect to this clonotype: Its target is unknown.

TCRdb processed the 5' RACE reads anew with MiXCR; each CDR3 protein has one entry. Among about 790,000 distinct CDR3 sequences listed, 18% were seen once. This sample also appeared in a second study, on T cells expressing NK-cell markers. Turning to that study: A few of the donors also had these clonotypes leading their CD3+CD56-NKG2C+ fraction.

Source material: PBMCs. The chain carries TRBV12-3 or TRBV12-4 and TRBJ2-5; 9 bases agree with TRBD2. The sequence came from a young woman in good health. Here the CDR3 reads CASSSGGTSKETQYF. The CDR3 DNA sequence: TGTGCCAGCAGTAGCGGGGGGACGTCCAAAGAGACCCAGTACTTC.